The rows below give T cell receptor beta chains drawn from one sample of a study of shared clonotypes between healthy human individuals. The table came from immunoSEQ multiplex PCR; TCRdb's copy has only in-frame clones and leaves some out. Among more than 400,000 clones listed, approximately 84% were seen once. Sequences were obtained from PBMCs. The source of these receptors is a woman in her thirties or forties in good health. Some clones in this sample may be carry-over from other donors' samples. Each CDR3 is given with its conserved first and last residue. A D gene is named only where the DNA matches it firmly. Size values are once, few and many counts, or a class for expanded clones, and some rows have none.

j_call | clone_size | v_call | d_call | cdr3_nt | cdr3_aa
TRBJ2-1 | once | TRBV5-6 | - | TGTGCCAGCAGCTTCGCCCCCCCAAGGGGAGATGAGCAGTTCTTC | CASSFAPPRGDEQFF
TRBJ1-5 | - | TRBV7-9 | - | TGTGCCAGCAGCTTAGGGGTAAGCAATCAGCCCCAGCATTTT | CASSLGVSNQPQHF
TRBJ2-5 | - | TRBV27 | TRBD2 | TGTGCCAGCAGAGCGAGCCTAGCGGGAGCCGAGACCCAGTACTTC | CASRASLAGAETQYF
TRBJ2-7 | - | TRBV25-1 | TRBD1 | TGTGCCAGCAGTGATAACAGGGGGTACGAGCAGTACTTC | CASSDNRGYEQYF
TRBJ1-5 | - | TRBV7-2 | - | TGTGCCAGCAGCGCACTGATTGGTAGCAATCAGCCCCAGCATTTT | CASSALIGSNQPQHF
TRBJ1-5 | - | TRBV10-3 | - | TGTGCCATCAGTGAGTTCCTCCCCAGCAATCAGCCCCAGCATTTT | CAISEFLPSNQPQHF
TRBJ2-1 | - | TRBV4-3 | TRBD2 | TGCGCCAGCAGCCCCCAAACTAGCGGGAGGTACAATGAGCAGTTCTTC | CASSPQTSGRYNEQFF
TRBJ2-6 | - | TRBV5-4 | - | TGTGCCAGCAGTTACTCTGGGGCCAACGTCCTGACTTTC | CASSYSGANVLTF
TRBJ2-1 | few | TRBV11-2 | TRBD2 | TGTGCCAGCAGCCCGAATAGCGGGAGTTTCGATGAGCAGTTCTTC | CASSPNSGSFDEQFF
TRBJ2-3 | - | TRBV5-1 | - | TGCGCCAGCAGCTTGGATGGGGGCTTTAGCACAGATACGCAGTATTTT | CASSLDGGFSTDTQYF
TRBJ2-1 | - | TRBV19 | - | TGTGCCAGTAGTATAGAAGGGGTTCGCTACAATGAGCAGTTCTTC | CASSIEGVRYNEQFF
TRBJ1-4 | - | TRBV4-1 | - | TGCGCCAGCAGCCAAGACCGGGACCCAACTAATGAAAAACTGTTTTTT | CASSQDRDPTNEKLFF
TRBJ2-7 | - | TRBV28 | TRBD2 | TGTGCCAGCAGCACACTAGCGGAGTCCTCCTACGAGCAGTACTTC | CASSTLAESSYEQYF
TRBJ1-5 | - | TRBV28 | - | TGTGCCAGCAGTCAGCAGCGGGGGGGCCCGGGTCAGCCCCAGCATTTT | CASSQQRGGPGQPQHF
TRBJ1-1 | - | TRBV5-1 | - | TGCGCCAGCAGCGTAGGACAGAGCCTAATGAACACTGAAGCTTTCTTT | CASSVGQSLMNTEAFF
TRBJ2-5 | once | TRBV5-4 | TRBD1 | TGTGCCAGCAGCTTGGAGGGGGCGGAGACCCAGTACTTC | CASSLEGAETQYF
TRBJ2-7 | - | TRBV7-3 | TRBD1 | TGTGCCAGCAGCTTAAAGGGACAGGGTTATGACGAGCAGTACTTC | CASSLKGQGYDEQYF
TRBJ2-6 | - | TRBV5-1 | TRBD1 | TGCGCCAGCAGCCCAGGGGACAGCTCTGGGGCCAACGTCCTGACTTTC | CASSPGDSSGANVLTF
TRBJ2-7 | many | TRBV2 | TRBD2 | TGTGCCAGCAGTGAGATAGGGAGGGGAGAGCAGTACTTC | CASSEIGRGEQYF
TRBJ1-5 | - | TRBV5-1 | TRBD1 | TGCGCCAGCAGCTTGGGAGAGGGGGCTCATCAGCCCCAGCATTTT | CASSLGEGAHQPQHF
TRBJ1-1 | - | TRBV28 | - | TGTGCCAGCAGCCTGGACGAGAACACTGAAGCTTTCTTT | CASSLDENTEAFF
TRBJ2-1 | - | TRBV5-1 | - | TGCGCCAGCAGCCCCGAGGGGGGAACCCACAATGAGCAGTTCTTC | CASSPEGGTHNEQFF
TRBJ1-1 | - | TRBV4-2 | - | TGTGCCAGCAGCCAAGATAGGGGGGTAACGAACACTGAAGCTTTCTTT | CASSQDRGVTNTEAFF
TRBJ2-1 | many | TRBV9 | TRBD2 | TGTGCCAGCCAGCCCAGCGGGAGGCGCAATGAGCAGTTCTTC | CASQPSGRRNEQFF
TRBJ2-7 | once | TRBV7-2 | - | TGTGCCAGCAGCCAAATAGGGGGGGCGCGTGGCGAGCAGTACTTC | CASSQIGGARGEQYF
TRBJ2-7 | - | TRBV5-1 | TRBD1 | TGCGCCAGCAGCTCATCCCGGACAGGGGGAGAGGAGCAGTACTTC | CASSSSRTGGEEQYF
TRBJ2-3 | - | TRBV10-3 | - | TGTGCCATCAAGGACGGAGGCAGCACAGATACGCAGTATTTT | CAIKDGGSTDTQYF
TRBJ1-1 | - | TRBV7-2 | - | TGTGCCAGCAGCTCCTCGGGGGTGAACACTGAAGCTTTCTTT | CASSSSGVNTEAFF
TRBJ2-1 | - | TRBV11-2 | TRBD2 | TGTGCCACCAAGACTAGCGGCTACAATGAGCAGTTCTTC | CATKTSGYNEQFF
TRBJ1-1 | - | TRBV18 | - | TGTGCCAGCTCACCACGACGGGACAAGTCGGGGAGCACTGAAGCTTTCTTT | CASSPRRDKSGSTEAFF
TRBJ1-1 | once | TRBV7-9 | TRBD1 | TGTGCCAGCAGCTCTCGGACAGGACGTCGGAACACTGAAGCTTTCTTT | CASSSRTGRRNTEAFF
TRBJ2-6 | few | TRBV18 | - | TGTGCCACCCGAGGGGGCTCTGGGGCCAACGTCCTGACTTTC | CATRGGSGANVLTF
TRBJ2-5 | - | TRBV6-6 | - | TGTGCCAGCAGTTACGGGGGTGCGAATAAAGAGACCCAGTACTTC | CASSYGGANKETQYF
TRBJ1-2 | - | TRBV30 | TRBD1 | TGTGCCTGGAGTGTATGGGAACAGGGGTCTAACTATGGCTACACCTTC | CAWSVWEQGSNYGYTF
TRBJ1-2 | few | TRBV9 | TRBD1 | TGTGCCAGCAGCGCCAGTCCCGGGACAGGGTTTGGCTACACCTTC | CASSASPGTGFGYTF
TRBJ2-3 | many | TRBV4-2 | TRBD2 | TGTGCCAGCAGCCAAAGGCTTAGGACTAGCGGGAGGATAGCCACAGATACGCAGTATTTT | CASSQRLRTSGRIATDTQYF
TRBJ1-1 | - | TRBV7-3 | TRBD1 | TGTGCCAGCAGCCCGGACAGGTTCGCTGAAGCTTTCTTT | CASSPDRFAEAFF
TRBJ2-6 | - | TRBV6-1 | TRBD1 | TGTGCCAGCAGTGACCGACAGGGGGGCAGAGCTGGGGCCAACGTCCTGACTTTC | CASSDRQGGRAGANVLTF
TRBJ2-7 | - | TRBV5-1 | - | TGCGCCAGCAGCCCCGAGGGTAGCTCTGGGGACGAGCAGTACTTC | CASSPEGSSGDEQYF
TRBJ2-3 | - | TRBV4-2 | - | TGTGCCAGCAGCCAAGAGCCGGGCAAGAAGGCGGATACGCAGTATTTT | CASSQEPGKKADTQYF
TRBJ2-1 | - | TRBV18 | TRBD2 | TGTGCCAGCTCACCACCGGTCGGGAGGGCCTACAATGAGCAGTTCTTC | CASSPPVGRAYNEQFF
TRBJ2-1 | - | TRBV15 | TRBD1 | TGTGCCACCAGCAGAACGGACAGGGGGCCACATGAGCAGTTCTTC | CATSRTDRGPHEQFF
TRBJ2-7 | - | TRBV6-1 | - | TGTGCCAGCAGGGCCCCAGGACCCGAGCAGTACTTC | CASRAPGPEQYF
TRBJ2-7 | - | TRBV7-2 | TRBD2 | TGTGCCAGCAGCTTAGATACTAGCGGCGCCTACGAGCAGTACTTC | CASSLDTSGAYEQYF
TRBJ2-5 | - | TRBV9 | TRBD2 | TGTGCCAGCAGCTCCCTCGCGGGGGGCGGGGCACGAGAGACCCAGTACTTC | CASSSLAGGGARETQYF
TRBJ2-5 | - | TRBV10-3 | TRBD1 | TGTGCCATCAGTGGGAACCGACAGGGCCAAGGGGAGACCCAGTACTTC | CAISGNRQGQGETQYF
TRBJ1-1 | - | TRBV10-3 | - | TGTGCCATCAGTGACCCAGGGAATGAGAACACTGAAGCTTTCTTT | CAISDPGNENTEAFF
TRBJ2-5 | - | TRBV29-1 | - | TGCAGCGTTGCTCGCGGGGAGGCCCAGTACTTC | CSVARGEAQYF
TRBJ1-1 | - | TRBV5-1 | TRBD1 | TGCGCCAGCAGCTTTCAGGGGGGGACTGAAGCTTTCTTT | CASSFQGGTEAFF
TRBJ2-2 | - | TRBV25-1 | TRBD2 | TGTGCCAGCAGTGGTAGACTAGCGGGACATGCCGGGGAGCTGTTTTTT | CASSGRLAGHAGELFF
TRBJ2-3 | many | TRBV13 | TRBD2 | TGTGCCAGCAGCCGGAGCGGGAGTAGGGCAGATACGCAGTATTTT | CASSRSGSRADTQYF
TRBJ1-1 | - | TRBV5-1 | TRBD1 | TGCGCCAGCAGCTTAGCAGGGGGGAACACTGAAGCTTTCTTT | CASSLAGGNTEAFF
TRBJ2-1 | - | TRBV7-2 | - | TGTGCCAGCAGCCAGGGGGGGAGCTCCTACAATGAGCAGTTCTTC | CASSQGGSSYNEQFF
TRBJ2-3 | - | TRBV30 | - | TGTGCCTGGACCTGGCCTGAGAGCAATACGCAGTATTTT | CAWTWPESNTQYF
TRBJ2-7 | few | TRBV7-2 | - | TGTGCCAGCAGCTTAGGCAGGGGCGAGCAGTACTTC | CASSLGRGEQYF